Each of the 3 T cell receptor beta chains below was sequenced from the same sample in a study of blood T cell repertoires in COVID-19. Libraries were prepared by immunoSEQ multiplex PCR; TCRdb keeps only in-frame clonotypes and omits some of them. The sample shows about 130,000 clones, approximately 85% of them seen only once. The sequenced sample was peripheral blood. These receptors all come from a woman of 80 years or more with COVID-19, enrolled during active disease.

This chain connects TRBV6-5 to TRBJ1-2; 10 bases are shared with TRBD1. Germline V CDR1 and CDR2: MNHEY, SVGAGI. V was pared by 4 bases and J by 2 bases, with 1 base of the junction left unmatched. The CDR3 contains 14 residues. CDR3 nucleotide sequence: TGTGCCAGCAGTTGGGGACAGGGGAACTATGGCTACACCTTC. Translating it yields CASSWGQGNYGYTF.

The chain uses TRBV5-1 and TRBJ2-7; 7 positions match TRBD2. The CDR3 consists of 15 residues. Germline V gene lookup returns CDR1 SGHRS and CDR2 YFSETQ. Trimming cost V 0 bases and J 4 bases; bases outside gene matches: 7. The CDR3 bases are TGCGCCAGCAGCTTGGCTGGGGGGAGGGAGTACGAGCAGTACTTC. This gives the protein CASSLAGGREYEQYF.

The chain combines TRBV7-9 with TRBJ1-2; D gene ambiguous. From germline, CDR1 is SEHNR and CDR2 FQNEAQ (reference sequence). V was shortened by 5 bases and J by 5 bases, with 18 bases between the two germline ends. The CDR3 is 15 amino acids. DNA for the CDR3: TGTGCCAGCAGCCACGGGAATCCCCAGATTTATGGCTACACCTTC. Encoded protein: CASSHGNPQIYGYTF.